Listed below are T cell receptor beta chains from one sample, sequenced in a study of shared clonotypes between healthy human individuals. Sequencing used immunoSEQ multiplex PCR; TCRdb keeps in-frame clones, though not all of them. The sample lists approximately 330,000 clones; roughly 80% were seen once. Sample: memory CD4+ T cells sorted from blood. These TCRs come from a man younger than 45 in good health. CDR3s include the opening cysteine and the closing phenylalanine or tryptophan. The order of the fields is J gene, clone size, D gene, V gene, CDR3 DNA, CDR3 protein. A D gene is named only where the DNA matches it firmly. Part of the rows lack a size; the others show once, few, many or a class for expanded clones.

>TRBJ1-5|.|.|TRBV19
TGTGCCAGTAGTATTAAAATGACAGGCCGGCAGCCCCAGCATTTT
CASSIKMTGRQPQHF
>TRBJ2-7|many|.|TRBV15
TGTGCCACCAGCAGGCATCCGACTGCTAGCTCCTACGAGCAGTACTTC
CATSRHPTASSYEQYF
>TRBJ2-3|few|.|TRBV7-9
TGTGCCAGCAGCTTAGCGAAAACTGGCACAGATACGCAGTATTTT
CASSLAKTGTDTQYF
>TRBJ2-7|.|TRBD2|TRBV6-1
TGTGCCACCATAGCGGGAGGGGTAAACGAGCAGTACTTC
CATIAGGVNEQYF
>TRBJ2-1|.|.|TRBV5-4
TGTGCCAGCAGCTTGGAGAGGGGATCCTACAATGAGCAGTTCTTC
CASSLERGSYNEQFF
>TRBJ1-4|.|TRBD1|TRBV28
TGTGCCAGCAGTCCCACTGGCTCGATGACAGGGTGGGAAAAACTGTTTTTT
CASSPTGSMTGWEKLFF
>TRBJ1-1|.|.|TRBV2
TGTGCCAGCAAGTTGGACCTGAACACTGAAGCTTTCTTT
CASKLDLNTEAFF
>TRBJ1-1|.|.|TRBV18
TGTGCCAGCTCACCAGAACAGGGATACACTGAAGCTTTCTTT
CASSPEQGYTEAFF
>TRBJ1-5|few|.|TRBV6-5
TGTGCCAGCAGCCGCGACAGTGGGCAGCCCCAGCATTTT
CASSRDSGQPQHF
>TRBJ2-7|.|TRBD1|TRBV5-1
TGCGCCAGCAGCTTGGGACAGACAGGGTCCTACGAGCAGTACTTC
CASSLGQTGSYEQYF
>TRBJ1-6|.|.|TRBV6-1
TGTGCCAGCAGTGACGGAGCCGGGACTCGTAATTCACCCCTCCACTTT
CASSDGAGTRNSPLHF
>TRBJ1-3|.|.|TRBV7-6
TGTGCCAGCAGCTTAGGAATTCTGGGGACTTCTGGAAACACCATATATTTT
CASSLGILGTSGNTIYF
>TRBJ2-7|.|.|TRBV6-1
TGTGCCAGCAGTACGAGCAGGGGAGGCGGCTACGAGCAGTACTTC
CASSTSRGGGYEQYF
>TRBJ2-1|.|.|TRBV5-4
TGTGCCAGCAGCGACCGTAGTGAGCAGTTCTTC
CASSDRSEQFF
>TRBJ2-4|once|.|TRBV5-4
TGTGCCAGCAGCTTGAATAAAGGGACGTTAGCCAAAAACATTCAGTACTTC
CASSLNKGTLAKNIQYF
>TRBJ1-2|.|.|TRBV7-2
TGTGCCAGCAGCTTAGGAACTATGCCAAGTGGCTATGGCTACACCTTC
CASSLGTMPSGYGYTF
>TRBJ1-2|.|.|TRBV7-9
TGTGCCAGCATGCTTTTGGTCCGGGGGCTGGGCTATGGCTACACCTTC
CASMLLVRGLGYGYTF
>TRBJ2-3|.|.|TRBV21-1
TGTGCCAAAAAGCAGGGAGGCACAGATACGCAGTATTTT
CAKKQGGTDTQYF
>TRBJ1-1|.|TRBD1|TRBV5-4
TGTGCCAGCAGCGGGAAACCGGGACAGGGAACTGAAGCTTTCTTT
CASSGKPGQGTEAFF
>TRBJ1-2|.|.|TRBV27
TGTGCCAGCAGTTCTATCCCGGGACCCCCCTATGGCTACACCTTC
CASSSIPGPPYGYTF
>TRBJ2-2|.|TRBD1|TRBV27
TGTGCCAGCATTGGGGACAGGGGACGGACCGGGGAGCTGTTTTTT
CASIGDRGRTGELFF
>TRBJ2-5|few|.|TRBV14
TGTGCCAGCAGCCAACGCCCCGGATGGGCACCCCAAGAGACCCAGTACTTC
CASSQRPGWAPQETQYF
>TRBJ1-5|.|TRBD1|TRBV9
TGTGCCAGCAGCCCAACGACAGGGGGCGGTCAGCCCCAGCATTTT
CASSPTTGGGQPQHF
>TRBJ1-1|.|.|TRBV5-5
TGTGCCAGCAGCTTGGCCCCCCAGGGAGGAACCACTGAAGCTTTCTTT
CASSLAPQGGTTEAFF
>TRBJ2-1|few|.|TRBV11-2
TGTGCCAGCAGGGCCGGAGGGTCCGGGTATGAGCAGTTCTTC
CASRAGGSGYEQFF
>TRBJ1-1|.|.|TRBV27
TGTGCCAGCAGTACAGGGAAGCTAATGAACACTGAAGCTTTCTTT
CASSTGKLMNTEAFF
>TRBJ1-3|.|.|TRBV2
TGTGCCAGCAGACAGGAGATCGGAAACACCATATATTTT
CASRQEIGNTIYF
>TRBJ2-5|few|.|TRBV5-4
TGTGCCAGCAGCCCCCTGGGCATTTCTGGAGAGACCCAGTACTTC
CASSPLGISGETQYF
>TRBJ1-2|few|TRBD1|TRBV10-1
TGCGCCAGCAGTGGAAACAGGGGGAGCGGCTACACCTTC
CASSGNRGSGYTF
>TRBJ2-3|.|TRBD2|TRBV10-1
TGCGCCAGCAGTCCTGGACTAGCGGGACAATCAGATACGCAGTATTTT
CASSPGLAGQSDTQYF
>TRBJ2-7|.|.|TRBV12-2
TGTGCAAGTCGCTTAGTACAGGGGTTCGACGAGCAGTACTTC
CASRLVQGFDEQYF
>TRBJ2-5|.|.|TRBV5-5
TGTGCCAGCAGCCCTGGCCGGAGGGTCGAGACCCAGTACTTC
CASSPGRRVETQYF
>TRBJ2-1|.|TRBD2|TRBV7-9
TGTGCCAGCAGCCCGGAGGGAGGGCCTTGGGATGAGCAGTTCTTC
CASSPEGGPWDEQFF
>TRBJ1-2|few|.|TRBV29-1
TGCAGCGTTGAAGAAGGCAGAGGAAGCTACACCTTC
CSVEEGRGSYTF
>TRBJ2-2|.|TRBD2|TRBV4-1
TGCGCCAGCAGGACTAGCGGCTCCGGGCTGTTTTTT
CASRTSGSGLFF
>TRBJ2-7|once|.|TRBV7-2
TGTGCCAGCAGCTTTCGGCAGCCCTACGAGCAGTACTTC
CASSFRQPYEQYF
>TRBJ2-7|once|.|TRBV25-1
TGTGCCAGCAACGGCGACTCCTACGAGCAGTACTTC
CASNGDSYEQYF
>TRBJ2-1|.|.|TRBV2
TGTGCCAGCAGTCGGACCCCCACCTACAATGAGCAGTTCTTC
CASSRTPTYNEQFF
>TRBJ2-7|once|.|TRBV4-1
TGCGCCAGCAGCCAAGACGGGCAGTACTTC
CASSQDGQYF
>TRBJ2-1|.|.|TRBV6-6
TGTGCCAGCAGTAAGCTCGTCTACAATGAGCAGTTCTTC
CASSKLVYNEQFF
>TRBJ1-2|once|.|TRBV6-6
TGTGCCAGCAACCTACAGAGGGAAGTAGCCTACACCTTC
CASNLQREVAYTF
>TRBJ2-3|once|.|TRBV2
TGTGCCAGCAGCCAGGGGCTGGGGGATACGCAGTATTTT
CASSQGLGDTQYF
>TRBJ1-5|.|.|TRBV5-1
TGCGCCAGCAGCTTAAGCCCCTACGGCAATCAGCCCCAGCATTTT
CASSLSPYGNQPQHF
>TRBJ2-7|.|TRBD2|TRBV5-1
TGCGCCAGCAGCCCCGGGACTAGCGGGAGTCGCGAGCAGTACTTC
CASSPGTSGSREQYF
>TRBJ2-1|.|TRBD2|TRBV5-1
TGCGCCAGCAGCTTGGTACTAGCGGGTGAGCAGTTCTTC
CASSLVLAGEQFF
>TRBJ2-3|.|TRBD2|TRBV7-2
TGTGCCAGCAGGTTTAGCGGGAGGGCCCCAGATACGCAGTATTTT
CASRFSGRAPDTQYF
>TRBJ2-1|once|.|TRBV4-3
TGCGCCAGCAGCCCCCTCCTGGCCTACAATGAGCAGTTCTTC
CASSPLLAYNEQFF
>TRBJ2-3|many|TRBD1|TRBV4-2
TGTGCCAGCAGCCAGTCCAACAGGGGGAGCACAGATACGCAGTATTTT
CASSQSNRGSTDTQYF
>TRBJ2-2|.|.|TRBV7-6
TGTGCCAGCAGCATGAGCAGCCCCTTAAACACCGGGGAGCTGTTTTTT
CASSMSSPLNTGELFF
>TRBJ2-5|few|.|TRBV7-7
TGTGCTAGCAGCCCCGTTGGTCAACCTCAAGAGACCCAGTACTTC
CASSPVGQPQETQYF